The sample holds one count of the clone carrying this T cell receptor (beta chain). Methods used by the authors: For nucleated cells, counts were estimated from reference gene primer amplification. Profiling relied on immunoSEQ multiplex PCR, and the TCRdb table lists in-frame clones only, not all of them. V and J calls and clone size are given by that table; D and trimming were obtained from the DNA. The sample has around 86,000 clones, 85% seen once. With 2 bases removed from V and 0 bases from J, the gap between germline ends came to 11 bases. CDR1 and CDR2 (germline): MNHEY, SMNVEV (reference sequence). This CDR3 has 17 amino acids. These data are taken from a study of blood T cell repertoires in COVID-19. Study-level background: The study drew acute and convalescent COVID-19 samples from the United States, Italy and Spain. T cells, B-cell-depleted T cells, or PBMCs supplied cDNA or gDNA.

The sample consisted of peripheral blood. This TCR came from a man older than 75 with acute or convalescent COVID-19. The chain carries TRBV27 and TRBJ1-6, with D possibly being TRBD1 (5 bases). The CDR3 sequence is CASSLGAESSYNSPLHF. The CDR3 DNA reads TGTGCCAGCAGTTTAGGGGCAGAAAGCTCCTATAATTCACCCCTCCACTTT.